This note documents a single T cell receptor beta chain sequence. Its antigen remains unidentified. No quality values exist for individual bases; no much larger clone is one base distant. This entry belongs to a study of T cells after yellow fever vaccination (dated by TCRdb to the late 2010s). Notes on the research overall: The SMART-Seq v4 Ultra Low Input RNA kit was used to prepare libraries from fractions with low cell numbers. Bulk TCR alpha and beta repertoires were sequenced longitudinally to track T-cell clones before and after primary and booster YFV17D yellow fever vaccination. The cohort comprised two healthy male donors, one aged 18 to 30 and one aged 30 to 40 years. Blood was collected at multiple timepoints before and after primary and secondary immunization, and bulk PBMC replicates and cell subsets were isolated.

What the treatment or condition label conveys for this sample: live attenuated yellow fever vaccine strain. At every blood-draw timepoint, two biological replicates of bulk PBMCs were collected. PBMCs were isolated from peripheral blood using a standard Ficoll-Paque protocol. TriZol was used to extract RNA from bulk PBMCs, CD4 and CD8 fractions, and dextramer-positive and dextramer-negative fractions. The germline ends are 12 bases apart after V is trimmed by 6 bases and J by 4 bases. From cysteine to phenylalanine, the CDR3 is 13 amino acids long. The read is trimmed to its CDR3 DNA, 39 bases read in frame from base 1. TCR cDNA was synthesized by 5'RACE template switching, which introduced a universal primer site and unique molecular identifiers. Priming for cDNA synthesis came from both the TCR alpha and TCR beta constant segments. Libraries were amplified in two PCR steps, with sample barcodes and sequencing adapters added in the second step. Sequencing of the libraries was done on either Illumina HiSeq 2500 (2x100 bp) or NovaSeq (2x150 bp). In the source study's methods: Reads were demultiplexed and collapsed into UMI consensus sequences with MIGEC, and V(D)J alignment was performed with MiXCR. Vaccine-responding clonotypes were defined with edgeR using replicate PBMC samples, requiring FDR below 0.01 and a log2 fold change above 5 up to day 15. Each bulk clonotype was labeled CD4 or CD8 based on which sequenced repertoire, CD4 or CD8, contained the clonotype at higher abundance. The public reads were run again by TCRdb, first through fastp at Q25 and then through MiXCR, and only productive beta chains were kept. Under each unique CDR3 protein, matching rows form one entry showing the most common genes and DNA. What appears here as the V and J calls and clone size reflects TCRdb's work, not the paper's. In all, the sample holds 450,000 to 650,000 distinct CDR3 sequences, and about 13% of those were seen once. The biggest ten clones account for around 15% of the sample.

General findings and caveats noted by the study authors: Computational filtering was required because FACS-sorted repertoires could contain abundant contaminating clonotypes from the bulk population. Because only a couple of donors were included in the study, the extent to which the findings can be generalized is limited. Compared with the primary T-cell response, the secondary T-cell response was weaker but faster, peaking on day 5 rather than day 15. Most clones expanded after primary vaccination (almost 98% of CD4 and around nine tenths of CD8) were re-detected after the booster, suggesting that broad memory maintenance occurred. A small fraction of clonotypes appeared in both the CD4 and CD8 compartments, likely as a result of convergent recombination.

The sequence is built from TRBV12-3 or TRBV12-4 and TRBJ2-5, and TRBD1 may be the D gene, going by 6 matching bases. This sequence originates from a man aged 25-45 years who received the YFV17D yellow fever vaccine. The specimen was PBMCs, collected on the day of the yellow fever booster vaccination. The CDR3 amino acid sequence is: CASSEGHGETQYF. In nucleotide form, the sequence is TGTGCCAGCAGCGAGGGACACGGAGAGACCCAGTACTTC.